The next 26 T cell receptor beta chains were all read from a single sample in a study of T-cell memory formation after mild COVID-19. TCRdb called the 5' RACE reads again in MiXCR, with one record for every CDR3 protein. The sample lists around 110,000 distinct CDR3 sequences, around an eighth occurring once. The sequenced sample was PBMCs or a T cell subset sorted from them (not recorded which). These receptors all stem from a young man who had mild COVID-19 (a few samples of this study predate the infection). Cell type and time point are not known.

This clonotype has more than one count but fewer than ten. The CDR3 DNA reads as TGCGCCAGCAGGTCCGCCTTCGTCGCACACTCCGGGGAGCTGTTTTTT. It codes for CASRSAFVAHSGELFF. The chain uses TRBV5-1 and TRBJ2-2; D call uncertain. The germline V gene encodes CDR1 SGHRS and CDR2 YFSETQ. This CDR3 region has 16 residues. V was clipped by 5 bases and J by 6 bases, with 20 bases between them.

J is TRBJ1-2 and V is TRBV6-5, with D tentatively TRBD1 (5 bases). This CDR3 has 14 amino acids. Trimming left V 6 bases short and J 6 bases short, with 17 bases between. CDR1 MNHEY and CDR2 SVGAGI come from the germline V gene. The CDR3 nucleotides read TGTGCCAGCAGGACGACAGTCCTAGTGGATGGCTACACCTTC. Its translation: CASRTTVLVDGYTF.

This clonotype was found a few times. The rearrangement uses TRBV5-1 and TRBJ2-3; 8 nucleotides align to TRBD2. Germline V gene data show CDR1 as SGHRS and CDR2 as YFSETQ. The V segment lost 5 bases and the J segment 2 bases; nucleotides outside the gene matches: 7. This CDR3 spans 15 amino acids. The CDR3 loop is CASRILADPTDTQYF. The CDR3 bases are TGCGCCAGCAGAATACTAGCGGACCCCACAGATACGCAGTATTTT.

V usage is TRBV9 and J usage is TRBJ2-3; 9 nucleotides match TRBD2. The germline CDR1 and CDR2 sequences are SGDLS and YYNGEE. The V and J ends lost 0 bases and 6 bases, in that order; junction bases with no gene match: 11. This CDR3 contains 17 residues. The CDR3 bases are TGTGCCAGCAGCGTAGCTTCGGGACTAGCCACATCGGATACGCAGTATTTT. As protein: CASSVASGLATSDTQYF.

The chain joins TRBV19 to TRBJ2-5; 12 nucleotides agree with TRBD2. Germline values: CDR1 LNHDA, CDR2 SQIVND (reference sequence). This CDR3 is built from 15 residues. V lost 5 bases, J lost 1 base, and 2 bases stayed unmatched. The CDR3 loop is CASSATSGGQETQYF. DNA of the CDR3: TGTGCCAGTAGTGCGACTAGCGGGGGCCAAGAGACCCAGTACTTC.

This clonotype has more than one count but fewer than ten. The CDR3 loop reads CASSGLARTNGQYF. The CDR3 region has the DNA TGTGCCAGCAGTGGACTTGCCAGAACTAACGGGCAGTACTTC. The chain couples TRBV12-3 or TRBV12-4 to TRBJ2-7; tentative D call: TRBD2 (5 bases). The CDR3 consists of 14 residues. The V end was cut by 5 bases, the J end by 9 bases, with 20 bases between.

The chain has TRBV19 and TRBJ1-5; weak D call: TRBD1 (5 bases). The V end was cut by 7 bases, the J end by 3 bases, with 13 bases between. The CDR3 is made up of 14 amino acids. Germline CDR1 is LNHDA and CDR2 is SQIVND (reference sequence). CDR3 residues: CASNPSGFNQPQHF. The CDR3 region has the DNA TGTGCCAGTAACCCGTCAGGGTTCAATCAGCCCCAGCATTTT.

This clonotype has only a few counts. The chain is built from TRBV20-1 and TRBJ2-7; 7 bases line up with TRBD1. The germline V gene encodes CDR1 DFQATT and CDR2 SNEGSKA (reference sequence). The junction had 9 bases not matched to a gene; V was cut back by 5 bases and J by 2 bases. CDR3 length: 14 residues. CDR3 nucleotides: TGCAGTGCTCTGCCGGACAGGAACGCCTACGAGCAGTACGTC. Protein sequence: CSALPDRNAYEQYV.

The chain couples TRBV4-3 to TRBJ2-3, with TRBD1 identical over 7 bases. The V gene end was trimmed by 0 bases and the J gene end by 4 bases; junction bases not matched to a gene: 4. The CDR3 runs 15 residues. Germline values: CDR1 LGHNA, CDR2 YSLEER. In DNA, the CDR3 is TGCGCCAGCAGCCAAGATTCAACAGGGGCAGATACGCAGTATTTT. This encodes CASSQDSTGADTQYF.

In its sample, this clonotype was seen many times. The J gene is TRBJ2-3, the V gene TRBV7-9; tentatively, D is TRBD2 (7 bases). CDR3 length: 16 amino acids. CDR1 SEHNR and CDR2 FQNEAQ come from the germline V gene (reference sequence). Trimming left V 1 base short and J 0 bases short, with 11 bases between. CDR3: CASSLGAGASTDTQYF. In DNA, the CDR3 is TGTGCCAGCAGCTTAGGGGCGGGGGCAAGCACAGATACGCAGTATTTT.

This chain uses TRBV4-2 with TRBJ2-5; D is unresolved. Germline V CDR1 and CDR2: LGHNA, YNFKEQ. V lost 0 bases to trimming and J lost 0 bases, with 5 bases between them. The CDR3 covers 14 residues. CDR3 amino acids: CASSQDLYQETQYF. The CDR3 DNA follows: TGTGCCAGCAGCCAAGATCTGTACCAAGAGACCCAGTACTTC.

Only a few counts were recorded for this clonotype. The rearrangement links TRBV2 to TRBJ2-7, with D possibly matching TRBD1 (5 bases). V lost 7 bases and J lost 3, with 13 bases in between. The CDR3 covers 13 residues. CDR1 and CDR2 from the germline V gene are SNHLY and FYNNEI. The CDR3 protein is CASTGRVIYEQYV. Here the CDR3 DNA reads TGTGCCAGCACTGGCAGGGTCATCTACGAGCAGTACGTC.

The chain recombines TRBV15 with TRBJ2-2; unclear D gene. V dropped 1 base and J dropped 6 bases, with 3 bases sitting between them. The germline V gene encodes CDR1 LNHNV and CDR2 YYDKDF (reference sequence). This CDR3 comprises 12 residues. The CDR3 coding sequence is TGTGCCACCAGCAGAGGGTCCGGGGAGCTGTTTTTT. Protein: CATSRGSGELFF. Looking up the rest from reference TRBV15 and TRBJ2-2 gives the full variable domain: DAMVIQNPRYQVTQFGKPVTLSCSQTLNHNVMYWYQQKSSQAPKLLFHYYDKDFNNEADTPDNFQSRRPNTSFCFLDIRSPGLGDTAMYLCATSRGSGELFFGEGSRLTVL.

The rearrangement joins TRBV5-1 to TRBJ2-7; TRBD2 matches at 8 bases. The J segment lost 0 bases and the V segment lost 5 bases, leaving 7 bases of the junction unmatched. The CDR3 spans 15 residues. Per the germline V gene, CDR1 is SGHRS and CDR2 is YFSETQ. The CDR3: CASSPLAVSSYEQYF. DNA for the CDR3: TGCGCCAGCAGTCCACTAGCGGTGAGCTCCTACGAGCAGTACTTC.

This rearrangement joins TRBV29-1 to TRBJ2-7, with 8 positions matching TRBD2. The length of the CDR3 is 14 residues. The V gene end was trimmed by 6 bases and the J gene end by 0 bases; junction bases not matched to a gene: 7. Germline V CDR1 and CDR2: SQVTM, ANQGSEA. DNA for the CDR3: TGCAGCGTGCTCCGGGAGGGGAGCTCCTACGAGCAGTACTTC. This gives the protein CSVLREGSSYEQYF.

The table lists this clonotype with a few counts. The chain employs TRBV30 and TRBJ1-2; D is unresolved. The CDR3 spans 13 residues. V shed 4 bases and J shed 4 bases, with 13 bases lying between them. The germline V gene encodes CDR1 GTSNPN and CDR2 SVGIG (reference sequence). The CDR3 DNA sequence: TGTGCCTGGACCGATGAGTCCAGCTATGGCTACACCTTC. It is translated as CAWTDESSYGYTF. The complete variable domain, with remaining parts taken from reference TRBV30 and TRBJ1-2, reads SQTIHQWPATLVQPVGSPLSLECTVEGTSNPNLYWYRQAAGRGLQLLFYSVGIGQISSEVPQNLSASRPQDRQFILSSKKLLLSDSGFYLCAWTDESSYGYTFGSGTRLTVV.

This clonotype was seen a few times. This rearrangement joins TRBV11-2 to TRBJ2-7; 7 bases match TRBD1. The V gene end was trimmed by 5 bases and the J gene end by 3 bases; junction bases not matched to a gene: 10. Germline-derived CDR1 and CDR2 are SGHAT and FQNNGV. The CDR3 is 15 residues long. The CDR3 spells CASSKPGTALYEQYV. As DNA, the CDR3 is TGTGCCAGCAGCAAACCCGGGACAGCCCTCTACGAGCAGTACGTC.

This clonotype was recorded many times. The chain couples TRBV6-1 to TRBJ1-6, with a possible D match to TRBD1 (5 bases). Trimming pared 3 bases from V and 9 bases from J, leaving 15 bases between. Germline-derived CDR1 and CDR2 are MNHNS and SASEGT. There are 15 residues in the CDR3. The CDR3 region is CASSEGGYFRSPLHF. DNA of the CDR3: TGTGCCAGCAGTGAGGGGGGGTATTTTCGTTCACCCCTCCACTTT.

The rearrangement uses TRBV10-2 and TRBJ2-7; 12 nucleotides line up with TRBD2. With V trimmed by 6 bases and J by 5 bases, 5 bases remained unmatched. Per the germline V gene, CDR1 is WSHSY and CDR2 is SAAADI. The CDR3 runs 14 residues. CDR3 amino acids: CASRSTSGGDEQYF. The CDR3 nucleotides are TGCGCCAGCAGATCGACTAGCGGGGGCGACGAGCAGTACTTC.

This chain links TRBV7-9 with TRBJ1-2, with D maybe TRBD1 (5 bases). V gave up 4 bases and J gave up 8 bases, with 20 bases separating them. The germline V gene encodes CDR1 SEHNR and CDR2 FQNEAQ (reference sequence). The CDR3 length is 15 residues. CDR3 DNA: TGTGCCAGCAGCTATGACAGCGGGCGAGTTAGAGGCTACACCTTC. Translation gives CASSYDSGRVRGYTF.

This clonotype was counted ten times or more. The chain has TRBV27 and TRBJ2-1; D possibly matches TRBD1 or TRBD2 (6 bases each). The germline V and J ends were trimmed by 6 bases and 10 bases, with 10 bases remaining between them. Germline V gives CDR1 MNHEY, CDR2 SMNVEV (reference sequence). This CDR3 region has 11 residues. CDR3 DNA sequence: TGTGCCAGCAGCCCCGGGGGCGAGCAGTTCTTC. Amino acid sequence: CASSPGGEQFF.

This clonotype was seen only a few times. The chain combines TRBV20-1 with TRBJ2-7; 10 nucleotides align to TRBD2. Germline V gives CDR1 DFQATT, CDR2 SNEGSKA (reference sequence). V lost 6 bases, J lost 5 bases, and 10 bases stayed unmatched. The CDR3 runs to 14 residues. CDR3 region: CSAALLAGLDEQYF. CDR3 nucleotides: TGCAGTGCCGCACTACTAGCGGGATTAGACGAGCAGTACTTC.

The chain couples TRBV4-1 to TRBJ1-4; D may be TRBD1 (5 bases). Between the trimmed V and J ends, which lost 1 base and 1 base, there was a span of 10 bases. Germline V lookup: CDR1 MGHRA, CDR2 YSYEKL. The CDR3 loop spans 16 amino acids. The CDR3, as DNA: TGCGCCAGCAGCCAAGCTAGTCAGGGAACTAATGAAAAACTGTTTTTT. Residues: CASSQASQGTNEKLFF.

The J gene is TRBJ2-7, the V gene TRBV27; D possibly uses TRBD1 or TRBD2 (5 bases each). Trimming took 6 bases from V and 3 from J, leaving 18 bases between them. The germline CDR1 and CDR2 sequences are MNHEY and SMNVEV (reference sequence). This CDR3 contains 15 residues. CDR3 protein: CASSNGAIGFYEQYF. DNA for the CDR3: TGTGCCAGCAGCAACGGGGCTATCGGGTTCTACGAGCAGTACTTC.

This chain joins TRBV6-5 and TRBJ2-1, with D possibly being TRBD1 or TRBD2 (5 bases each). The CDR3 has 15 residues. CDR1 MNHEY and CDR2 SVGAGI come from the germline V gene. The ends were cut back, 6 bases at V and 4 bases at J, with 16 bases in the middle. In DNA, the CDR3 is TGTGCCAGCAGGAAGGTGCAGGGAGTTTACAATGAGCAGTTCTTC. Translation gives CASRKVQGVYNEQFF.

This clonotype was counted between two and nine times. The chain recombines TRBV7-9 with TRBJ2-7, with D tentatively TRBD2 (6 bases). Germline loops: CDR1 SEHNR, CDR2 FQNEAQ (reference sequence). This CDR3 region has 16 residues. Between the trimmed V and J ends, which lost 5 bases and 0 bases, there was a span of 17 bases. The CDR3 spells CASSPSGSGSSYEQYF. DNA of the CDR3: TGTGCCAGCAGCCCAAGTGGTAGCGGCAGCTCCTACGAGCAGTACTTC.